The next 21 T cell receptor beta chains were all read from a single sample in a study of T cell responses to AZD1222 COVID-19 vaccine. This table comes from immunoSEQ multiplex PCR, and its TCRdb copy is limited to in-frame clones, with some not included. Of about 120,000 clones detected, approximately 90% appear once; the ten largest clones hold 3.5% to 4.5%. Sequencing was performed on peripheral blood, taken 28 days after the second dose of the MenACWY control vaccine. Receptors were obtained from an adult who received the MenACWY meningococcal vaccine as a control.

The V and J genes are TRBV24-1 and TRBJ2-1; TRBD1 agrees at 10 bases. Germline V gives CDR1 KGHDR, CDR2 SFDVKD. CDR3 length: 14 amino acids. The junction had 0 bases not matched to a gene; V was cut back by 2 bases and J by 6 bases. The DNA of the CDR3 is TGTGCCACCAGTGATTGGGACAGGGGCAATGAGCAGTTCTTC. Amino acids: CATSDWDRGNEQFF.

The V call is TRBV4-2, the J call TRBJ1-1; D might be TRBD1 (5 bases). CDR3 size: 17 residues. V dropped 0 bases and J dropped 8 bases, with 22 bases sitting between them. The V gene's germline CDR1 is LGHNA and CDR2 YNFKEQ. This CDR3 reads CASSQDGLVTVGEEAFF. The CDR3 bases are TGTGCCAGCAGCCAAGATGGATTAGTGACAGTTGGGGAGGAAGCTTTCTTT.

This sequence joins TRBV24-1 and TRBJ2-7; 9 nucleotides match TRBD2. CDR1 and CDR2 from the germline V gene are KGHDR and SFDVKD. This CDR3 has 15 residues. The J segment lost 2 bases and the V segment lost 7 bases, leaving 8 bases of the junction unmatched. The CDR3 here is CATSTSGRTAYEQYF. CDR3 bases: TGTGCCACCAGCACGAGCGGGAGGACCGCCTACGAGCAGTACTTC.

The CDR3 is CASSHNWLSGFSQPQHF. For the CDR3, the DNA is TGTGCCAGCAGCCATAATTGGCTGTCAGGGTTTAGTCAGCCCCAGCATTTT. V gene TRBV7-9 combines with J gene TRBJ1-5, with D possibly being TRBD1 (5 bases). This CDR3 has 17 amino acids. Germline V CDR1 and CDR2: SEHNR, FQNEAQ (reference sequence). V was shortened by 5 bases and J by 6 bases, with 23 bases between the two germline ends.

This sequence joins TRBV12-5 and TRBJ1-4; D remains ambiguous. In germline, CDR1 is LGHNT, CDR2 FRNRAP. The ends were cut back, 0 bases at V and 5 bases at J, with 10 bases in the middle. The CDR3 runs 15 residues. CDR3 sequence: CASGLVRRGNEKLFF. The CDR3 DNA reads as TGTGCTAGTGGTTTGGTAAGGAGAGGAAATGAAAAACTGTTTTTT.

The chain uses TRBV19 and TRBJ2-3; tentative D call: TRBD2 (6 bases). The CDR3 is 16 amino acids. CDR1 is LNHDA, CDR2 SQIVND, per germline (reference sequence). The V gene lost 1 base and the J gene lost 1 base, with 12 bases spanning the gap. The chain's CDR3 is CASSIVRGAGTDTQYF. DNA for the CDR3: TGTGCCAGTAGTATAGTTCGCGGGGCTGGCACAGATACGCAGTATTTT.

The chain is built from TRBV7-3 and TRBJ1-2, with D unresolved. CDR3 size: 13 residues. V was pared by 6 bases and J by 10 bases, with 18 bases between. Germline V gene sequence: CDR1 SGHTA, CDR2 FQGTGA. Written as DNA, the CDR3 is TGTGCCAGCAGTTTTACACGGCGGGAAGACTACACCTTC. This encodes CASSFTRREDYTF. The full variable domain, rest sourced from reference TRBV7-3 and TRBJ1-2, is GAGVSQTPSNKVTEKGKYVELRCDPISGHTALYWYRQSLGQGPEFLIYFQGTGAADDSGLPNDRFFAVRPEGSVSTLKIQRTERGDSAVYLCASSFTRREDYTFGSGTRLTVV.

The J gene is TRBJ1-1, the V gene TRBV28, with D tentatively TRBD1 (6 bases). The CDR3 contains 15 residues. The V end was cut by 6 bases, the J end by 7 bases, with 21 bases between. CDR1 MDHEN and CDR2 SYDVKM come from the germline V gene. CDR3 coding DNA: TGTGCCAGCAGCCTAGGGGGACCGGGGGTCGTTGAAGCTTTCTTT. It translates to CASSLGGPGVVEAFF.

The rearrangement joins TRBV29-1 to TRBJ2-2; TRBD2 agrees at 12 bases. This CDR3 is built from 14 residues. CDR1 and CDR2 (germline): SQVTM, ANQGSEA. V gave up 6 bases and J gave up 6 bases; unmatched junction bases: 5. This CDR3 is CSVTSGSFAGELFF. The DNA of the CDR3 is TGCAGCGTGACTAGCGGGAGCTTCGCCGGGGAGCTGTTTTTT.

V is TRBV7-9 and J is TRBJ2-6; D is unresolved. CDR3 length: 11 amino acids. Germline values: CDR1 SEHNR, CDR2 FQNEAQ (reference sequence). The V and J ends lost 8 bases and 4 bases respectively, with 3 bases between them. In DNA form, the CDR3 reads TGTGCCAGCTCCGGGGCCAACGTCCTGACTTTC. Its protein product is CASSGANVLTF. The complete variable domain, with remaining parts taken from reference TRBV7-9 and TRBJ2-6, reads DTGVSQNPRHKITKRGQNVTFRCDPISEHNRLYWYRQTLGQGPEFLTYFQNEAQLEKSRLLSDRFSAERPKGSFSTLEIQRTEQGDSAMYLCASSGANVLTFGAGSRLTVL.

The chain employs TRBV5-4 and TRBJ1-2; TRBD1 matches 8 bases. The CDR3 has 15 amino acids. Germline V gives CDR1 SGHNT, CDR2 YYREEE (reference sequence). V trimming: 3 bases; J trimming: 0 bases; junction bases outside the gene matches: 4. The CDR3 nucleotides read TGTGCCAGCAGCTACCGGACAGGGACTAACTATGGCTACACCTTC. Translated, it gives CASSYRTGTNYGYTF. The full variable domain, with the rest looked up from reference TRBV5-4 and TRBJ1-2, is ETGVTQSPTHLIKTRGQQVTLRCSSQSGHNTVSWYQQALGQGPQFIFQYYREEENGRGNFPPRFSGLQFPNYSSELNVNALELDDSALYLCASSYRTGTNYGYTFGSGTRLTVV.

The chain has TRBV7-9 and TRBJ2-5; 11 nucleotides agree with TRBD2. The V and J ends lost 4 bases and 2 bases, in that order; junction bases with no gene match: 6. CDR1 SEHNR and CDR2 FQNEAQ come from the germline V gene (reference sequence). The length of the CDR3 is 16 residues. In nucleotides, the CDR3 is TGTGCCAGCAGCTCTAGCGGGGGGCCGGTACAAGAGACCCAGTACTTC. It yields the protein CASSSSGGPVQETQYF.

This rearrangement joins TRBV5-1 to TRBJ2-4; TRBD1 might be the D (5 bases). V dropped 1 base and J dropped 0 bases, with 20 bases sitting between them. This CDR3 has 19 amino acids. The germline V gene has CDR1 SGHRS and CDR2 YFSETQ. CDR3 DNA: TGCGCCAGCAGCTTGCTCCCTCGGGCGCAGGGCGTAGCCAAAAACATTCAGTACTTC. It specifies CASSLLPRAQGVAKNIQYF.

The rearrangement joins TRBV9 to TRBJ2-1; 9 bases agree with TRBD1. Losses at the gene ends were 0 bases for V and 5 bases for J; bases not matched to a gene: 9. CDR3 length: 17 amino acids. Germline V gene data show CDR1 as SGDLS and CDR2 as YYNGEE. The CDR3 spells CASSVGTGQGHNNEQFF. The CDR3 coding sequence is TGTGCCAGCAGCGTAGGAACGGGACAGGGACATAACAATGAGCAGTTCTTC.

This sequence joins TRBV28 and TRBJ1-3; D remains unclear. V gave up 4 bases and J gave up 9 bases, with 16 bases separating them. The CDR3 contains 14 residues. Germline lookup yields CDR1 MDHEN and CDR2 SYDVKM. The CDR3 nucleotides read TGTGCCAGCAGTTCCCCGGCCCTCCGAGGCACCATATATTTT. Its translation is CASSSPALRGTIYF.

The rearrangement uses TRBV2 and TRBJ2-7; 8 bases match TRBD1. Germline trimming cut 7 bases from V and 6 bases from J; bases unmatched to any gene: 11. Germline V gives CDR1 SNHLY, CDR2 FYNNEI. The CDR3 contains 14 residues. The CDR3 DNA reads as TGTGCCAGCAACCTCGGACAGGGAGTAGGCGAGCAGTACTTC. Its translation: CASNLGQGVGEQYF.

The gene calls are TRBV24-1 and TRBJ2-3; 11 positions match TRBD1. V lost 1 base to trimming and J lost 6 bases; unmatched junction nucleotides: 5. From germline, CDR1 is KGHDR and CDR2 SFDVKD. This CDR3 is 16 amino acids long. Here the CDR3 DNA reads TGTGCCACCAGTGATTTCCGGACAGGGGGCGGGGATACGCAGTATTTT. As protein: CATSDFRTGGGDTQYF.

This chain joins TRBV18 and TRBJ1-4; 10 nucleotides line up with TRBD1. With 3 bases clipped from V and 6 bases from J, the junction kept 7 bases outside the gene matches. The CDR3 is 16 amino acids. Germline CDR1 reads KGHSH; CDR2 reads LQKENI. The CDR3 here is CASSPTGGAGDEKLFF. The CDR3, as DNA: TGTGCCAGCTCACCGACAGGGGGCGCAGGTGATGAAAAACTGTTTTTT.

The rearrangement joins TRBV28 to TRBJ1-5, with TRBD1 as a possible D gene (5 bases). With 4 bases removed from V and 3 bases from J, the gap between germline ends came to 16 bases. The germline V gene encodes CDR1 MDHEN and CDR2 SYDVKM. The CDR3 is 16 amino acids. CDR3 amino acids: CASSSPGQGSNQPQHF. CDR3 nucleotide sequence: TGTGCCAGCAGTTCCCCTGGGCAGGGTTCCAATCAGCCCCAGCATTTT. The whole variable domain, filled in from reference TRBV28 and TRBJ1-5, reads DVKVTQSSRYLVKRTGEKVFLECVQDMDHENMFWYRQDPGLGLRLIYFSYDVKMKEKGDIPEGYSVSREKKERFSLILESASTNQTSMYLCASSSPGQGSNQPQHFGDGTRLSIL.

This chain links TRBV2 with TRBJ2-4, with TRBD2 matching 8 bases. Germline loops: CDR1 SNHLY, CDR2 FYNNEI. This CDR3 comprises 18 residues. V was pared by 2 bases and J by 0 bases, with 9 bases of the junction left unmatched. CDR3 in DNA: TGTGCCAGCAGTGAATTGGTAGCGGGAACGTTAGCCAAAAACATTCAGTACTTC. Protein: CASSELVAGTLAKNIQYF.

The V gene is TRBV5-1, the J gene TRBJ2-2; D unresolved. Germline assignment: CDR1 SGHRS and CDR2 YFSETQ. This CDR3 comprises 18 residues. The V end was cut by 2 bases, the J end by 2 bases, with 19 bases between. The CDR3 coding sequence is TGCGCCAGCAGCTTAGGCAACCGCGGTTATTCTAACACCGGGGAGCTGTTTTTT. Translating gives CASSLGNRGYSNTGELFF.